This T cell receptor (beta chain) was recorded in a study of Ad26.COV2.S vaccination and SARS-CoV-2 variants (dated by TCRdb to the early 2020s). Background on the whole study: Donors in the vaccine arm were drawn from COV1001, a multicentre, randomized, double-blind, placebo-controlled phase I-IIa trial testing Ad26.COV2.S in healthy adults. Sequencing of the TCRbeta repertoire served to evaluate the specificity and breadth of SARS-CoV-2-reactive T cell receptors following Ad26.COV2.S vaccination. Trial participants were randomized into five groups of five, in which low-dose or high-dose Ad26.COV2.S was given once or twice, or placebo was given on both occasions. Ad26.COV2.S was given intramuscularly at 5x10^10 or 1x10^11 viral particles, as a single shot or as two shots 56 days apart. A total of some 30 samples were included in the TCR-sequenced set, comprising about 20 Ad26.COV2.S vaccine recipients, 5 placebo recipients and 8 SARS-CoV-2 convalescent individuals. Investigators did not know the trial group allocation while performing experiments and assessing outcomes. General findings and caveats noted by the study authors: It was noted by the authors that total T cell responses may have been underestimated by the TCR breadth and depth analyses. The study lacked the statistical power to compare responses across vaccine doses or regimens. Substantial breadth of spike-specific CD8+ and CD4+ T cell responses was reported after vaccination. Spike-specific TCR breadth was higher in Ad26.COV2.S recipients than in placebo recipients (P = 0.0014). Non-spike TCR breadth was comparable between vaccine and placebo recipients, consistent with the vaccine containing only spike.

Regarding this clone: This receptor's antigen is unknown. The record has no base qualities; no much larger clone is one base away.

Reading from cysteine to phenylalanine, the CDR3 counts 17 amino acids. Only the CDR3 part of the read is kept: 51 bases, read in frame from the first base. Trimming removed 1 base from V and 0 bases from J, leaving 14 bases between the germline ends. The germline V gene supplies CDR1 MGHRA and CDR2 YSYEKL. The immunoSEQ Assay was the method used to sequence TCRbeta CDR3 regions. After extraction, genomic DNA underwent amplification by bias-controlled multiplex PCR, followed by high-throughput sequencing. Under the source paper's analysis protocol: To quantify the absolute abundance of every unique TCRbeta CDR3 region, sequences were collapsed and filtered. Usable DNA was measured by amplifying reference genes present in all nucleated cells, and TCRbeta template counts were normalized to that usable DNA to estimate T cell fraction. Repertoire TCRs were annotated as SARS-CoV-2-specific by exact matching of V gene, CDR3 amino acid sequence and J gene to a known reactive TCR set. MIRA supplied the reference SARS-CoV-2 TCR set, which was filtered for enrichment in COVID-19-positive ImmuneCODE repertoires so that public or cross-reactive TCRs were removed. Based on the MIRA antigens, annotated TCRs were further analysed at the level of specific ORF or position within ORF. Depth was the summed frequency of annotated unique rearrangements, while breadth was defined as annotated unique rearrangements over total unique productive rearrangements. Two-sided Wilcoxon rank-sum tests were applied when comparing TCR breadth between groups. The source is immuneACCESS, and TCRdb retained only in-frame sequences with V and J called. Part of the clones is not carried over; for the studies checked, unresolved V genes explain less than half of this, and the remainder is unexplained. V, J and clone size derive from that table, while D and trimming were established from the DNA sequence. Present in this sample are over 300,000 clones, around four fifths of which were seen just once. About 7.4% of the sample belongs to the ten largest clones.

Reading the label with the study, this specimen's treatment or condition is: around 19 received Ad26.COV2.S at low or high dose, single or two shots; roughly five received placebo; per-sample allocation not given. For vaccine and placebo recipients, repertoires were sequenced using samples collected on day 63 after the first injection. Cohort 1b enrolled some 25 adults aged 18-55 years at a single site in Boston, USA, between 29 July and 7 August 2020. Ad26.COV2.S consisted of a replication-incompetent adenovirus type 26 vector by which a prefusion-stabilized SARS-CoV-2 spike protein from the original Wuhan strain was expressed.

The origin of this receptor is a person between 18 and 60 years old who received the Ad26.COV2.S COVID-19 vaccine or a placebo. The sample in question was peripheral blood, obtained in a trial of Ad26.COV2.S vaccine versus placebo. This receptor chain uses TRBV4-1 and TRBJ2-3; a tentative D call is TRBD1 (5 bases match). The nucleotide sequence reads TGCGCCAGCAGCCAAGGAAATGGACGGACAAGCACAGATACGCAGTATTTT. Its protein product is CASSQGNGRTSTDTQYF.